The 4 T cell receptor beta chains below were found in one sample sequenced in a study of blood T cell repertoires in COVID-19 (dated by TCRdb to the early 2020s). Library construction relied on the immunoSEQ multiplex PCR assay. TCRdb took this table from immuneACCESS and kept in-frame rearrangements with V and J called. Such tables lack part of the clones; where checked against another copy, unresolved V genes explain under half of the gap, and the rest is unexplained. For this sample the table gives approximately 310,000 clones, of which roughly 91% were detected only once. The ten largest clonotypes hold 1% of the sample. Sequencing was done on a sample of peripheral blood. These receptors were taken from a man between 45 and 60 years old with active or convalescent COVID-19.

The chain recombines TRBV5-8 with TRBJ2-5, with 14 bases identical to TRBD2. Looked up from germline, CDR1 is SGHTS and CDR2 is YDEGEE. J gave up 5 bases and V 4 bases, and 7 bases lay outside the gene matches. CDR3 length: 16 amino acids. The CDR3 loop is CASSRGTSGSGETQYF. The CDR3 coding sequence is TGTGCCAGCAGCCGGGGGACTAGCGGGAGCGGGGAGACCCAGTACTTC.

This clone appeared a few times. The J gene is TRBJ1-5, the V gene TRBV28, with D possibly TRBD1 on 6 matching bases. Looked up from germline, CDR1 is MDHEN and CDR2 is SYDVKM. The CDR3 is 16 amino acids. V lost 5 bases and J lost 1, with 15 bases in between. CDR3 bases: TGTGCCAGCAGTGGTATCGTGGGGGCGAGCAATCAGCCCCAGCATTTT. The encoded protein is CASSGIVGASNQPQHF.

V and J are TRBV2 and TRBJ1-2; TRBD1 might be the D (5 bases). The CDR3 extends over 14 amino acids. The ends were cut back, 5 bases at V and 6 bases at J, with 16 bases in the middle. The germline V gene has CDR1 SNHLY and CDR2 FYNNEI. The CDR3: CASSPVFRADGYTF. The CDR3 bases are TGTGCCAGCAGTCCGGTTTTCAGGGCAGATGGCTACACCTTC.

A single count supports this clone. The V gene is TRBV3-1 (or the pseudogene TRBV3-2), the J gene TRBJ1-6, with no clear D. CDR3 length: 16 residues. Trimming shortened V by 1 base and J by 0 bases, and 7 bases separated the two germline ends. The germline V gene encodes CDR1 LGHDT and CDR2 YNNKEL (reference sequence). The CDR3 bases are TGTGCCAGCAGCCAAGCGGTTATCTCCTATAATTCACCCCTCCACTTT. Translation: CASSQAVISYNSPLHF.